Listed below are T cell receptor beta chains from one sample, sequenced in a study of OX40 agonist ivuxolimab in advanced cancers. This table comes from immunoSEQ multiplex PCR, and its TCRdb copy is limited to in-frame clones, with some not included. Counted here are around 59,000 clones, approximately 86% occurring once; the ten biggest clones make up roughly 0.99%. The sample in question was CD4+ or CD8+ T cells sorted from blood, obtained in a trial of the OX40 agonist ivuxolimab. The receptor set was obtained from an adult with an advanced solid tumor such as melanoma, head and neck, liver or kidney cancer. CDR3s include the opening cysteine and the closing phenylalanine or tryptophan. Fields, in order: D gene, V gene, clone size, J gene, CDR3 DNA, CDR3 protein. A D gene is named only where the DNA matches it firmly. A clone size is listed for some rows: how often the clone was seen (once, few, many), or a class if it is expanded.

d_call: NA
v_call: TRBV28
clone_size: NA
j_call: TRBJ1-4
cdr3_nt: TGTGCCTCTGTACAGAACAATGAAAAACTGTTTTTT
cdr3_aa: CASVQNNEKLFF

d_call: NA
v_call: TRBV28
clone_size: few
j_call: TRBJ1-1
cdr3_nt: TGTGCCAGCAGTTTTAACGACAGAAACGAGGCTTTCTTT
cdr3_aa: CASSFNDRNEAFF

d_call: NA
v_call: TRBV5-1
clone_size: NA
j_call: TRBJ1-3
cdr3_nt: TGCGCCAGCAGCTTAGACGGAGCCTCTGGAAACACCATATATTTT
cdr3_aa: CASSLDGASGNTIYF

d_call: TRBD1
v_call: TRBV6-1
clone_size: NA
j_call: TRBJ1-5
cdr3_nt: TGTGCCAGCTGGGCAGGGGGGCAGCCCCAGCATTTT
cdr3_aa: CASWAGGQPQHF

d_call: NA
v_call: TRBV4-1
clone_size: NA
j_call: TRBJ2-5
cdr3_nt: TGCGCCAGCAGCCAAACCCTTTTGGCTGGCAGGGAGACCCAGTACTTC
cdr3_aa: CASSQTLLAGRETQYF

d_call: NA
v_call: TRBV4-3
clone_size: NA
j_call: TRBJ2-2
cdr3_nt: TGCGCCAGCAGCCCCCACCCTCAAAACACCGGGGAGCTGTTTTTT
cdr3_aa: CASSPHPQNTGELFF

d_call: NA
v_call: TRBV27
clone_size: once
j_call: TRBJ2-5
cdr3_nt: TGTGCCAGCAGTTTCAGGCCAGAGACCCAGTACTTC
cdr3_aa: CASSFRPETQYF

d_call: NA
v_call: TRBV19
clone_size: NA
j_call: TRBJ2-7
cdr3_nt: TGTGCCAGTGCGTCGAGGGGAAAGGTAAACGAGCAGTACTTC
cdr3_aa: CASASRGKVNEQYF

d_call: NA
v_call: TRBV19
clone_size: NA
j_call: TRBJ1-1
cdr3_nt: TGTGCCAGTAGTTACCTTTTAAATCCTGCAAGGGGGACTGAAGCTTTCTTT
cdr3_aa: CASSYLLNPARGTEAFF

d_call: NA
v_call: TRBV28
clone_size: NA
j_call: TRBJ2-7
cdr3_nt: TGTGCCAGCAGTTTATGGGTGACCGGAATAAGGGACCCGAGGTCCTACGAGCAGTACTTC
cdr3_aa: CASSLWVTGIRDPRSYEQYF

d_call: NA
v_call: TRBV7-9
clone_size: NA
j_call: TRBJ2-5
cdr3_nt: TGTGCCAGCAGCTTCCCCAGAAGGGCAGGGGGAGGAGAGACCCAGTACTTC
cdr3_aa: CASSFPRRAGGGETQYF

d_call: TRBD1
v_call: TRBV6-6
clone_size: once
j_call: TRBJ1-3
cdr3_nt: TGTGCCAGCAGCACCGGACAGGGGCACGGAAACACCATATATTTT
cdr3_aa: CASSTGQGHGNTIYF

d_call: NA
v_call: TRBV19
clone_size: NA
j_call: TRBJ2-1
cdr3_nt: TGTGCCAGTAGTATCCAGCTGAGGGGTGAGCAGTTCTTC
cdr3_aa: CASSIQLRGEQFF

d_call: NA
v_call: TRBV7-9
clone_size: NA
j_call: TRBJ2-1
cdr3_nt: TGTGCCAGCAGCTTAGACTTGGAGCAGTTCTTC
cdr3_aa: CASSLDLEQFF